Listed below are T cell receptor beta chains from one sample, sequenced in a study of T cell responses to AZD1222 COVID-19 vaccine. Libraries were prepared by immunoSEQ multiplex PCR; TCRdb keeps only in-frame clonotypes and omits some of them. The data show more than 90,000 clones, approximately 90% seen once. Source: peripheral blood, taken on day 0 of AZD1222 vaccination. The receptors come from an adult in good health. Each CDR3 is given without its conserved first and last residue.

V: TRBV29-1; CDR3: SVDPGVGEDYGYT
V: TRBV5-1; CDR3: ASSLVSPANYGYT
V: TRBV2; CDR3: ASSEGNQPQH
V: TRBV3-1/TRBV3-2; CDR3: ASSRLQGIGYNEQF
V: TRBV19; CDR3: ASEGDGYT
V: TRBV5-4; CDR3: ASSLGGLVAYEQY
V: TRBV5-4; CDR3: ASSSGTASYRTDTQY
V: TRBV6-5; CDR3: ASKPGLSYEQY
V: TRBV28; CDR3: ASTNGPGYEQY
V: TRBV4-1; CDR3: ASSQRRGATVATEAF
V: TRBV5-4; CDR3: ASSSPGGADNEQF
V: TRBV29-1; CDR3: SVEEAGGWEQY
V: TRBV5-4; CDR3: ASSLGQGLVDTQY
V: TRBV5-1; CDR3: ASSLEGSSGANVLT
V: TRBV11-2; CDR3: ASRTSGTYEQY
V: TRBV11-2; CDR3: ASKRTGVAYEQY
V: TRBV3-1/TRBV3-2; CDR3: ASSHLGTGTPYGYT
V: TRBV14; CDR3: ASSQAGYNEQF
V: TRBV3-1/TRBV3-2; CDR3: ASSQEGDRQETQY
V: TRBV2; CDR3: ASSERDLGNTEAF
V: TRBV7-8; CDR3: ASSLVPYLAGNTIY
V: TRBV7-2; CDR3: ASSLVVGGSYEQY
V: TRBV28; CDR3: ASSADMGEKLF
V: TRBV7-9; CDR3: ASRFGTGGPTEAF
V: TRBV5-1; CDR3: ASSPRGTSGGVSTDTQY